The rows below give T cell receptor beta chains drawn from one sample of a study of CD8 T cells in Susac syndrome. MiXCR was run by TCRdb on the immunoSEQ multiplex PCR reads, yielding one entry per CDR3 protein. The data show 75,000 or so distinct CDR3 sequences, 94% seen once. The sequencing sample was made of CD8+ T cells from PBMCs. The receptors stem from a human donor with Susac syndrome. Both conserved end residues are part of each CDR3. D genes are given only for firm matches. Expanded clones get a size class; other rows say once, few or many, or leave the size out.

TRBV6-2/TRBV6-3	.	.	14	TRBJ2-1	CASSYGLEHNEQFF	TGTGCCAGCAGTTACGGGCTAGAGCACAATGAGCAGTTCTTC
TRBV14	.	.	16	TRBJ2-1	CASSPKGNPTYNEQFF	TGTGCCAGCAGTCCGAAGGGGAACCCGACTTACAATGAGCAGTTCTTC
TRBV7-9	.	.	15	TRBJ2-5	CASSLVKLVPETQYF	TGTGCCAGCAGCTTAGTTAAGTTGGTTCCGGAGACCCAGTACTTC
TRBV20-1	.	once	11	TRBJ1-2	CSARDTHIYTF	TGCAGTGCTAGAGATACCCACATCTACACCTTC
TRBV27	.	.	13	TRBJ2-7	CASSQGGIEEQYF	TGTGCCAGCAGCCAGGGGGGGATAGAGGAGCAGTACTTC
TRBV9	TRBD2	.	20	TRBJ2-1	CASSAHHTLTSGRGVNEQFF	TGTGCCAGCAGCGCCCATCACACCTTGACTAGCGGGAGGGGTGTAAATGAGCAGTTCTTC
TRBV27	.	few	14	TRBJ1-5	CASSLLGGGQPQHF	TGTGCCAGCAGTTTATTGGGAGGGGGACAGCCCCAGCATTTT
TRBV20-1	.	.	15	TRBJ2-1	CSARRTASDYNEQFF	TGCAGTGCTCGCCGTACCGCGTCAGACTACAATGAGCAGTTCTTC
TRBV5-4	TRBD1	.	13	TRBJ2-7	CASSSDRAYEQYF	TGTGCCAGCAGCTCGGACAGGGCCTACGAGCAGTACTTC
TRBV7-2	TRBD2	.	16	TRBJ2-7	CASSLSLAGGPYEQYF	TGTGCCAGCAGCTTATCTCTCGCGGGAGGCCCCTACGAGCAGTACTTC
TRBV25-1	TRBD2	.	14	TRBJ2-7	CASTGTSAGYEQYF	TGTGCCAGCACTGGGACTAGCGCGGGCTACGAGCAGTACTTC
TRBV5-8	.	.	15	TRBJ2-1	CASSNTGTYDNEQFF	TGTGCCAGCAGCAATACCGGGACATACGACAATGAGCAGTTCTTC
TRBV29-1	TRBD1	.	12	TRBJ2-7	CSVQTGAHEQYF	TGCAGCGTCCAGACAGGGGCCCACGAGCAGTACTTC
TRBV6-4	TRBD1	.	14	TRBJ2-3	CASSGTGGTDTQYF	TGTGCCAGCAGTGGGACAGGGGGCACAGATACGCAGTATTTT
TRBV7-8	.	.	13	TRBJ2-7	CASSIRGGYEQYF	TGTGCCAGCAGCATCAGGGGGGGATACGAGCAGTACTTC
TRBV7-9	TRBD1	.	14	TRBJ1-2	CASSPLDREEGYTF	TGTGCCAGCAGCCCGCTAGACAGGGAGGAGGGCTACACCTTC
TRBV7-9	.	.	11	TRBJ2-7	CASSADREQYF	TGTGCCAGCAGCGCCGACCGTGAGCAGTACTTC
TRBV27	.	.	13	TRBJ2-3	CASSLQRPGTQYF	TGTGCCAGCAGTTTACAGCGCCCAGGTACGCAGTATTTT
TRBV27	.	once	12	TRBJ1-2	CASRSFGTGYTF	TGTGCCAGCAGGTCGTTTGGGACTGGCTACACCTTC
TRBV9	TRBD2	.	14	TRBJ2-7	CASGAGLAKNEQYF	TGTGCCAGTGGTGCGGGACTAGCAAAGAACGAGCAGTACTTC
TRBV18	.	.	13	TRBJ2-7	CASSPVGAYEQYF	TGTGCCAGCTCACCCGTTGGGGCCTACGAGCAGTACTTC
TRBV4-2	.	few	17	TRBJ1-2	CASSHLTGREKMYGYTF	TGTGCCAGCAGCCACCTCACAGGCAGGGAAAAAATGTATGGCTACACCTTC
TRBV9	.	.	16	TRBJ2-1	CASSVEGDISSGLPFF	TGTGCCAGCAGCGTAGAGGGGGATATTTCGTCCGGATTGCCGTTCTTC
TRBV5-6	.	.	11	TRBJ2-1	CASHTSSEQFF	TGTGCCAGCCACACCTCCAGTGAGCAGTTCTTC
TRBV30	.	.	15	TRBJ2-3	CAWSVDPPTKDTQYF	TGTGCCTGGAGTGTAGACCCCCCGACGAAAGATACGCAGTATTTT
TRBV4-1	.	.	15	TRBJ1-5	CASSQGAGDNQPQHF	TGCGCCAGCAGCCAAGGCGCAGGGGACAATCAGCCCCAGCATTTT
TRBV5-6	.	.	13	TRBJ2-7	CASRTGGSYEQYF	TGTGCCAGCCGCACGGGCGGATCCTACGAGCAGTACTTC
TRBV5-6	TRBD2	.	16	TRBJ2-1	CASSLVGGRVDNEQFF	TGTGCCAGCAGCTTGGTCGGCGGGAGGGTGGACAATGAGCAGTTCTTC
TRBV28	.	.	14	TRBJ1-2	CASSLVSGSTGYTF	TGTGCCAGCAGTTTAGTGTCAGGGAGTACCGGCTACACCTTC
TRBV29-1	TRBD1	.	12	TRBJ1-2	CSVDGQGKGYTF	TGCAGCGTTGACGGACAGGGGAAGGGCTACACCTTC
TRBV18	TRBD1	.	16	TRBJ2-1	CASSGTGEDTYNEQFF	TGTGCCAGCTCAGGGACAGGGGAGGATACCTACAATGAGCAGTTCTTC
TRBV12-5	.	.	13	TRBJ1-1	CASGQQEVTEAFF	TGTGCTAGTGGTCAACAGGAGGTCACTGAAGCTTTCTTT
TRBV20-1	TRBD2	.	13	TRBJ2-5	CSATGTSVKTQYF	TGCAGTGCAACCGGGACTAGCGTCAAGACCCAGTACTTC
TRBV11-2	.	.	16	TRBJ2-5	CASSLPSGGGQETQYF	TGTGCCAGCAGCTTACCCAGCGGAGGGGGCCAAGAGACCCAGTACTTC
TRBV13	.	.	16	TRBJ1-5	CASSLGRGVGNQPQHF	TGTGCCAGCAGCTTGGGACGGGGCGTAGGGAATCAGCCCCAGCATTTT
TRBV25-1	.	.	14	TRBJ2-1	CASSESTEGNEQFF	TGTGCCAGCAGTGAATCTACAGAGGGTAATGAGCAGTTCTTC
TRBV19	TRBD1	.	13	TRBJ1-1	CASDTGDYTEAFF	TGTGCCAGTGATACAGGGGATTACACTGAAGCTTTCTTT
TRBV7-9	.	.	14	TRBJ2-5	CASSFSGVQETQYF	TGTGCCAGCAGCTTTTCGGGGGTCCAAGAGACCCAGTACTTC
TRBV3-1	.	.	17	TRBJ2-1	CASSQDPEAQLPNEQFF	TGTGCCAGCAGCCAAGATCCAGAAGCCCAGTTACCCAATGAGCAGTTCTTC
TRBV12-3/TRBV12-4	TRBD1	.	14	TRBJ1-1	CASSPDRGYTEAFF	TGTGCCAGCAGTCCGGACAGGGGATATACTGAAGCTTTCTTT
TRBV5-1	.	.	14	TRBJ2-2	CASSLDGSTGELFF	TGCGCCAGCAGCTTGGATGGCAGCACCGGGGAGCTGTTTTTT
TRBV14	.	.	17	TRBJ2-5	CASSQDPVGAVQETQYF	TGTGCCAGCAGCCAAGATCCGGTCGGAGCGGTCCAAGAGACCCAGTACTTC
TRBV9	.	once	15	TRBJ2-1	CASSVGRESYNEQFF	TGTGCCAGCAGCGTAGGACGGGAGTCCTACAATGAGCAGTTCTTC
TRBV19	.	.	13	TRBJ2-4	CASSNADSDIQYF	TGTGCCAGTAGTAACGCGGATTCAGACATTCAGTACTTC
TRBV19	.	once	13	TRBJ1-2	CASSRETVYGYTF	TGTGCCAGTAGTAGGGAGACGGTATATGGCTACACCTTC
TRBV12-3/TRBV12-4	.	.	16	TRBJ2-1	CASSSQRAEQVNEQFF	TGTGCCAGCAGTTCTCAGCGGGCGGAACAAGTCAATGAGCAGTTCTTC
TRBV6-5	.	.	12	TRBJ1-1	CASTPGGTEAFF	TGTGCCAGCACCCCCGGGGGGACTGAAGCTTTCTTT
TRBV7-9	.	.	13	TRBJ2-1	CASSLVSSPEQFF	TGTGCCAGCAGCTTAGTCAGTAGCCCTGAGCAGTTCTTC
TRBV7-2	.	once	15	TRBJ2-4	CASRPETHWENIQYF	TGTGCCAGCCGCCCGGAGACACACTGGGAAAACATTCAGTACTTC
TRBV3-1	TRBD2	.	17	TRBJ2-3	CASSQPGLAGPTDTQYF	TGTGCCAGCAGCCAACCGGGACTAGCGGGACCCACAGATACGCAGTATTTT